This T cell receptor (beta chain) was profiled in a study of OX40 agonist ivuxolimab in advanced cancers. General observations from the study: Blood T cells, both CD4+ and CD8+, expanded clonally by week 6 at 0.1 to 3.0 mg/kg. Partial responders treated at 0.1-3.0 mg/kg exhibited clonal expansion among the lowest measured. There were, on average, more expanded clones in CD8+ T cells than in CD4+.

Germline V gives CDR1 LNHNV, CDR2 YYDKDF (reference sequence). Trimming left V 3 bases short and J 4 bases short, with 9 bases between. This CDR3 is built from 13 residues. As to this clone: Its antigen is as yet unknown.

Repertoires were generated with immunoSEQ multiplex PCR, while TCRdb's copy carries only in-frame clones and drops some. The sample has around 74,000 clones; 84% are singletons. Sample: CD4+ or CD8+ T cells sorted from blood, taken in a trial of the OX40 agonist ivuxolimab. The receptor was derived from an adult with an advanced solid tumor such as melanoma, head and neck, liver or kidney cancer. The gene calls are TRBV15 and TRBJ1-2; D not certain. CDR3: CATSSGSSYGYTF. CDR3 in DNA: TGTGCCACCAGCAGCGGCAGTAGCTATGGCTACACCTTC.